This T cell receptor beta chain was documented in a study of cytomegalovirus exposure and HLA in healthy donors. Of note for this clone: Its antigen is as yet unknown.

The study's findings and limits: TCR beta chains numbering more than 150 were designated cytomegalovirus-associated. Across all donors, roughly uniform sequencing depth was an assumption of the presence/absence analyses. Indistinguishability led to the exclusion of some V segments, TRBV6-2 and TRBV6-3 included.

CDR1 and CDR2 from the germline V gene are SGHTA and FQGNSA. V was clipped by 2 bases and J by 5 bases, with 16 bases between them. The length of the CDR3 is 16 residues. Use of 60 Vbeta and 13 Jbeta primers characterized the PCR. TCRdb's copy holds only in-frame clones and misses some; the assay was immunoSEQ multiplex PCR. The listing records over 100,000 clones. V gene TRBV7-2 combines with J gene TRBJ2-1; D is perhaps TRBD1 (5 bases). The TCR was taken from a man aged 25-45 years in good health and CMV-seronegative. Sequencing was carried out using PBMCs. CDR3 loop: CASSLFQGKIDNEQFF. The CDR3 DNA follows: TGTGCCAGCAGCTTATTCCAGGGAAAAATTGACAATGAGCAGTTCTTC.